These T cell receptor beta chains were read from a single sample in a study of blood T cells in healthy people across ages. A single record per CDR3 protein comes from TCRdb applying MiXCR to the 5' RACE reads. Of over 500,000 distinct CDR3 sequences in the sample, 45% to 60% are singletons; the top ten hold roughly 13%. The sequenced sample was blood. These receptors were obtained from a woman older than 75 in good health. The CDR3 runs from the conserved cysteine through the conserved F or W. The D gene is left open where the match is weak. Only some rows state a clone size, as once, few, many or a class for expanded clones.

DNA: TGTGCCAGCAGCATTAGGGGTGGGGACAGACTATACAATGAGCAGTTCTTC; CDR3: CASSIRGGDRLYNEQFF; V: TRBV21-1; D: NA; J: TRBJ2-1; size: NA
DNA: TGCAGCGAATCGGGAGGCTCCAATGAGCAGTTCTTC; CDR3: CSESGGSNEQFF; V: TRBV29-1; D: TRBD2; J: TRBJ2-1; size: NA
DNA: TGTGCCAGCAGCTTAAAGGGAGGAGGGGGTCTAACTAGCACAGGTACGCAGTATTTT; CDR3: CASSLKGGGGLTSTGTQYF; V: TRBV7-3; D: NA; J: TRBJ2-3; size: NA
DNA: TGTGCCAGCAGTTTTCTTGGGACCAAAAACATTCAGTACTTC; CDR3: CASSFLGTKNIQYF; V: TRBV12-3/TRBV12-4; D: NA; J: TRBJ2-4; size: NA
DNA: TGCAGTGCTAGAGATTGGCGGAACACAGATACGCAGTATTTT; CDR3: CSARDWRNTDTQYF; V: TRBV20-1; D: NA; J: TRBJ2-3; size: many
DNA: TGTGCCAGCAGCCGTGGAAAATTCTCGGCAGATACGCAGTATTTT; CDR3: CASSRGKFSADTQYF; V: TRBV14; D: NA; J: TRBJ2-3; size: once
DNA: TGTGCCAGCAGCTTAAATCTAGCGGGAGGATCTTTACAGTTCTTC; CDR3: CASSLNLAGGSLQFF; V: TRBV7-2; D: TRBD2; J: TRBJ2-1; size: many
DNA: TGTGCCAGCAGCTCGGCAAACACTGAAGCTTTCTTT; CDR3: CASSSANTEAFF; V: TRBV7-6; D: NA; J: TRBJ1-1; size: many
DNA: TGTGCCTGCAGTAATACAGGGTGGGATTCACCCCTCCACTTT; CDR3: CACSNTGWDSPLHF; V: TRBV27; D: NA; J: TRBJ1-6; size: NA
DNA: TGTGCCAGCAGCTCTATTGGACAGGGGTTTACGCAGCAGTACTTC; CDR3: CASSSIGQGFTQQYF; V: TRBV28; D: TRBD1; J: TRBJ2-7; size: many
DNA: TGTGCCAGCAGCCCCCGGGACAGGGGCAACACTGAAGCTTTCTTT; CDR3: CASSPRDRGNTEAFF; V: TRBV3-1; D: TRBD1; J: TRBJ1-1; size: NA
DNA: TGTGCCAGCGGGACAGAAGAGACCCAGTACTTC; CDR3: CASGTEETQYF; V: TRBV9; D: TRBD1; J: TRBJ2-5; size: NA
DNA: TGTGCCAGCAGCTTAATCCCCGTGGGGGATGAGCAGTTCTTC; CDR3: CASSLIPVGDEQFF; V: TRBV7-2; D: NA; J: TRBJ2-1; size: NA
DNA: TGTGCCAGCAGGGCCACCGGGACAGATAATTCACCCCTCCACTTT; CDR3: CASRATGTDNSPLHF; V: TRBV6-5; D: TRBD1; J: TRBJ1-6; size: NA
DNA: TGTGCCACCAGCAGAGATTCAGGCCTGAGCTACGAGCAGTACTTC; CDR3: CATSRDSGLSYEQYF; V: TRBV15; D: NA; J: TRBJ2-7; size: NA
DNA: TGTGCCAGCATGGGGGACACGGGGTATGGCTACACCTTC; CDR3: CASMGDTGYGYTF; V: TRBV2; D: NA; J: TRBJ1-2; size: many
DNA: TGCGCCAGCAGCCGCCGACTAACGATAACGCAGTATTTT; CDR3: CASSRRLTITQYF; V: TRBV4-1; D: NA; J: TRBJ2-3; size: many
DNA: TGTGCCAGCAGCTCTACGTGGGGAAATACGCAGTATTTT; CDR3: CASSSTWGNTQYF; V: TRBV12-3/TRBV12-4; D: NA; J: TRBJ2-3; size: once
DNA: TGTGCCAGCAGTCACCGGGACAAAAAGCCCTATGGCTACACCTTC; CDR3: CASSHRDKKPYGYTF; V: TRBV12-3/TRBV12-4; D: NA; J: TRBJ1-2; size: few
DNA: TGTGCCAGCATCGTACCCTTCACGGGAAGGCATAGAGGGGTTGGCCATGGCTACACCTTC; CDR3: CASIVPFTGRHRGVGHGYTF; V: TRBV27; D: NA; J: TRBJ1-2; size: NA
DNA: TGTGCCATCAGTGTGGACGGAACCTACGAGCAGTACTTC; CDR3: CAISVDGTYEQYF; V: TRBV10-3; D: NA; J: TRBJ2-7; size: NA
DNA: TGTGCCAGCAGTTGGTCAGCCGGATTTAGCTCCTACGAGCAGTACTTC; CDR3: CASSWSAGFSSYEQYF; V: TRBV27; D: NA; J: TRBJ2-7; size: NA